Listed below are T cell receptor beta chains from one sample, sequenced in a study of blood T cell repertoires in COVID-19. The assay was immunoSEQ multiplex PCR, and TCRdb's table has in-frame clones only and misses some. The data contain roughly 180,000 clones, 80% to 90% of them singletons. The sequencing sample was made of peripheral blood. The receptors come from a man between 35 and 55 years old who had recovered from COVID-19. Each CDR3 is given with its conserved first and last residue. D genes are given only for firm matches. Only part of the rows carry a size: once, few, many, or a class if the clone is expanded.

>.|TRBV27|.
CATPPLESSYNEQFF
>TRBD1|TRBV7-9|.
CATQTGPVNQPQHF
>.|TRBV6-6|.
CATGGFQQPQHF
>.|TRBV9|.
CASSGNVGGYYNEQFF
>TRBD1|TRBV19|once
CASRFGQEGPYGYTF
>.|TRBV7-2|.
CASSLDSGDTIYF
>TRBD1|TRBV5-4|.
CASSVRQGNYGYTF
>.|TRBV10-3|.
CAISAPPRQFF
>TRBD1|TRBV18|once
CASSPSSGQLGNTIYF
>.|TRBV11-3|.
CASSLARQNTDTQYF
>TRBD1|TRBV5-6|.
CASSGDRGLLSSYEQYF
>.|TRBV4-3|.
CASSLNPGHPNWYDSPLHF
>.|TRBV4-3|once
CASSQDTQGEQFF
>.|TRBV19|.
CATRPWGSTENTEAFF
>.|TRBV7-9|.
CASTRDSNYGYTF
>TRBD1|TRBV4-1|.
CASSQDLRTGTLGGTEAFF
>TRBD1|TRBV2|.
CASDRVGFKGEKLFF
>TRBD2|TRBV28|.
CASCWVGGRGSTDTQYF
>TRBD2|TRBV4-2|once
CASSPPGGGDNGELFF
>.|TRBV30|.
CAWKQGSGVREQYF
>.|TRBV15|.
CATSRDLASYEQYF
>.|TRBV6-5|.
CASSSGYRYEQYF
>.|TRBV5-6|.
CASSLVGSGQPQHF
>.|TRBV18|.
CASSSLQGSEQYF
>.|TRBV4-3|.
CASSQALMNTEAFF
>TRBD1|TRBV2|.
CASSEERGQGWRGYTF
>.|TRBV2|.
CASNIGGDTEAFF
>.|TRBV7-6|.
CASSPGAHQETQYF